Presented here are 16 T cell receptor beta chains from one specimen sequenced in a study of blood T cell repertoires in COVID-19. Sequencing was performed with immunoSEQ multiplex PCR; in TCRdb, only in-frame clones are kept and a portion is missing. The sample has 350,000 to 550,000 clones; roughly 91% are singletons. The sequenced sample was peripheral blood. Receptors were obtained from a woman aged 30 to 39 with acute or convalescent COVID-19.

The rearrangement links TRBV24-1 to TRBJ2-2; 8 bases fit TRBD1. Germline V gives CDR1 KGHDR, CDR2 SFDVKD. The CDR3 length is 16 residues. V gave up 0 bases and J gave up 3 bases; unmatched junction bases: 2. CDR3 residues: CATSDLLTGDTGELFF. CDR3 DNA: TGTGCCACCAGTGATTTGTTGACAGGGGACACCGGGGAGCTGTTTTTT.

CDR3 in DNA: TGTGCCAGCAGCTGGGGGACAGACGGAGGGACCGGGGAGCTGTTTTTT. Encoded protein: CASSWGTDGGTGELFF. The chain uses TRBV7-6 and TRBJ2-2; TRBD1 might be the D (7 bases). The V end lost 4 bases, the J end lost 5 bases, and 17 bases lay between the germline ends. The V gene's germline CDR1 is SGHVS and CDR2 FNYEAQ. The CDR3 runs 16 residues. Drawing the rest from reference TRBV7-6 and TRBJ2-2, the complete variable domain is GAGVSQSPRYKVTKRGQDVALRCDPISGHVSLYWYRQALGQGPEFLTYFNYEAQQDKSGLPNDRFSAERPEGSISTLTIQRTEQRDSAMYRCASSWGTDGGTGELFFGEGSRLTVL.

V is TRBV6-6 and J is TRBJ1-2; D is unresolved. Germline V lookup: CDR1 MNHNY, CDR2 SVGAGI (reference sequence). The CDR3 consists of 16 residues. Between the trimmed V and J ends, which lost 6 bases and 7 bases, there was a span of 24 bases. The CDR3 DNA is TGTGCCAGCAGCCCTACCGCCGGACGGGATCAAGGTGGCTACACCTTC. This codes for CASSPTAGRDQGGYTF.

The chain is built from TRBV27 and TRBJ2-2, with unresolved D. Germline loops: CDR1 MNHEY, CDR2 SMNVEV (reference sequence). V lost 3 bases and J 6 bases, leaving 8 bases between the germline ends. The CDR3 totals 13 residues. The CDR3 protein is CASSFGLSGELFF. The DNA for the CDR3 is TGTGCCAGCAGTTTCGGTTTGTCCGGGGAGCTGTTTTTT.

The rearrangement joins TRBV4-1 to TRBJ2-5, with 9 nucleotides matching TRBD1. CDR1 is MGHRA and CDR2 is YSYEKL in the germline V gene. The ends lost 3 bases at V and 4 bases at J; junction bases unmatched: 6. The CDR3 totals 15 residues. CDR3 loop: CASSQLQGAGETQYF. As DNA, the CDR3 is TGCGCCAGCAGCCAGCTACAGGGGGCCGGAGAGACCCAGTACTTC.

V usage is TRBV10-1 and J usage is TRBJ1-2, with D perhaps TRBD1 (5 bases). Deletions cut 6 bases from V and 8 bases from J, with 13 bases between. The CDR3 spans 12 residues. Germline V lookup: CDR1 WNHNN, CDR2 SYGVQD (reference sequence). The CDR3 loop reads CASRVGQRGYTF. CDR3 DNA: TGCGCCAGCAGGGTAGGACAAAGGGGCTACACCTTC.

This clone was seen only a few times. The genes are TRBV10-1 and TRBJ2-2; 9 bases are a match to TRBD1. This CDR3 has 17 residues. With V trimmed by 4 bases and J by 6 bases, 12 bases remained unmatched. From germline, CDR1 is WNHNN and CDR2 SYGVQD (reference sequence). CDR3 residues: CASSGSWTGDYSGELFF. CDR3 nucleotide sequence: TGCGCCAGCAGTGGAAGTTGGACAGGGGATTATTCCGGGGAGCTGTTTTTT.

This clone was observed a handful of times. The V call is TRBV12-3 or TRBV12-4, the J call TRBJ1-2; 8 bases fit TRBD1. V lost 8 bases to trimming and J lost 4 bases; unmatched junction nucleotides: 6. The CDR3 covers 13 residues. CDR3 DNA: TGTGCCAGCCAACCGGACAGGGTCTATGGCTACACCTTC. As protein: CASQPDRVYGYTF.

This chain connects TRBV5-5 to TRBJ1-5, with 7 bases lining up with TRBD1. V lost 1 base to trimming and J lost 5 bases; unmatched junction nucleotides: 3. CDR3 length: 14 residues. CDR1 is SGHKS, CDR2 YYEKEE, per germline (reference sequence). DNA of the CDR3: TGTGCCAGCAGCTTGAGGGGGCTGGATCAGCCCCAGCATTTT. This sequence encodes CASSLRGLDQPQHF.

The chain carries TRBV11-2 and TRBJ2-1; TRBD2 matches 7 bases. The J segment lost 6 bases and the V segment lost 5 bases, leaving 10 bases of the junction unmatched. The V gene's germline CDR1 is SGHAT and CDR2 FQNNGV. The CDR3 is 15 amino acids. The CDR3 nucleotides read TGTGCCAGCAGCCGCCTCAGTAGCGGGCTCAATGAGCAGTTCTTC. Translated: CASSRLSSGLNEQFF.

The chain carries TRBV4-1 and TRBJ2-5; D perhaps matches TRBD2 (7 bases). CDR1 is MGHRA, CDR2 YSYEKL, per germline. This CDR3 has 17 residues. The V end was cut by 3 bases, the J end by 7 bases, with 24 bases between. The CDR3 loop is CASSQTSLGGLIGTQYF. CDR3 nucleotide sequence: TGCGCCAGCAGCCAGACGAGTTTGGGGGGGCTAATTGGGACCCAGTACTTC.

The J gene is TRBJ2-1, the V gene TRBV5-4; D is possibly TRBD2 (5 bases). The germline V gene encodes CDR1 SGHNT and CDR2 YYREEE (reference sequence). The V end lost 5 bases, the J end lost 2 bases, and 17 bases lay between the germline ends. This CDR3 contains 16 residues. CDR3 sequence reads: CASRSAEAYPYNEQFF. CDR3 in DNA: TGTGCCAGCAGAAGCGCGGAGGCTTATCCCTACAATGAGCAGTTCTTC.

Written as DNA, the CDR3 is TGTGCCAGTAGTGACGACAGGGGGTTCCCGAACACCGGGGAGCTGTTTTTT. Residues: CASSDDRGFPNTGELFF. The chain employs TRBV19 and TRBJ2-2, with 9 bases lining up with TRBD1. The CDR3 spans 17 residues. From germline, CDR1 is LNHDA and CDR2 SQIVND (reference sequence). J gave up 0 bases and V 5 bases, and 7 bases lay outside the gene matches.

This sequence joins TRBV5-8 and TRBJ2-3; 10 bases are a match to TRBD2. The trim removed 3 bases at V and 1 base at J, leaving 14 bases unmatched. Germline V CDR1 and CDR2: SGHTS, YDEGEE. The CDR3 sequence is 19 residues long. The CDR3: CASSSNSGGINRRTDTQYF. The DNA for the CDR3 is TGTGCCAGCAGCTCCAATAGCGGGGGGATCAATAGACGCACAGATACGCAGTATTTT.

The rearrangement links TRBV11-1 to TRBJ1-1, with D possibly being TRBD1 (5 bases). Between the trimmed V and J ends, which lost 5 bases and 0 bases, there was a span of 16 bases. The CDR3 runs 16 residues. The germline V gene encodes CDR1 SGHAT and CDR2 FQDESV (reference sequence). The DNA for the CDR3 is TGTGCCAGCAGCCCAGGATGGACACGCATGAACACTGAAGCTTTCTTT. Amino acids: CASSPGWTRMNTEAFF.

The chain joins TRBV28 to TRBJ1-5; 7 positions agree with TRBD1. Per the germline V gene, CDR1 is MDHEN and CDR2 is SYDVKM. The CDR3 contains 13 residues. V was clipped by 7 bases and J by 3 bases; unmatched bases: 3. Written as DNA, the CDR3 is TGTGCCAGCAACAGGGGCTTCAATCAGCCCCAGCATTTT. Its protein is CASNRGFNQPQHF.